This TCR beta chain stems from a study of early T cells in non-severe SARS-CoV-2 infection. About the study: Alpha and beta chains were unpaired, from unsorted whole-blood bulk RNA.

TCRdb itself ran the 5' RACE reads through MiXCR, one entry per CDR3 protein. The table records tens of thousands of distinct CDR3 sequences, more than 6% of them present only once. Germline CDR1 is SGHAT and CDR2 is FQNNGV. The CDR3 is 11 amino acids. The V gene lost 8 bases and the J gene lost 8 bases, with 12 bases spanning the gap. This clonotype was counted ten times or more. The origin of this receptor is an adult who was a healthcare worker with PCR-confirmed SARS-CoV-2 infection or an uninfected control (not recorded which). The V gene is TRBV11-2, the J gene TRBJ1-1; possible D gene TRBD1, 5 bases. The source material was whole blood. The CDR3 nucleotides read TGTGCCAGCGGGAGGGGCGGAGAAGCTTTCTTT. Translating it yields CASGRGGEAFF. The whole variable domain, filled in from reference TRBV11-2 and TRBJ1-1, reads EAGVAQSPRYKIIEKRQSVAFWCNPISGHATLYWYQQILGQGPKLLIQFQNNGVVDDSQLPKDRFSAERLKGVDSTLKIQPAKLEDSAVYLCASGRGGEAFFGQGTRLTVV.